This T cell receptor (beta chain) was captured by sequencing in a study of glioma-infiltrating T cells after dendritic cell vaccination (dated by TCRdb to 2016 to 2018). Broadly, across the study: Of the 15 or so glioblastoma patients in the cohort, all drawn from Phase I and II dendritic cell vaccination trials, 9 were newly diagnosed and 6 had recurrent disease. Survival after dendritic cell vaccination was correlated with TCR sequencing metrics such as TIL content and the overlap between tumor and blood repertoires. Tumor-infiltrating lymphocyte content was quantified and tumor and blood repertoires were compared in dendritic cell-vaccinated glioblastoma patients by deep sequencing of TCR beta CDR3 regions. Autologous tumor lysate-pulsed dendritic cell vaccination was administered to the patients between about 2003 and 2012. To make the vaccine, monocyte-derived dendritic cells were cultured for 6 to 7 days with IL-4 and GM-CSF and then pulsed overnight with autologous tumor lysate. Three intradermal dendritic cell vaccine injections were administered to patients at biweekly intervals in the arm below the axilla.

In light of the paper, this sample's time point label describes: after dendritic cell vaccination, including at tumor progression/relapse. Selection of patients required sufficient residual fresh-frozen tumor tissue and over two years of available survival data. An isocitrate dehydrogenase mutation was not carried by any of the glioblastoma patients, although molecular status was otherwise variable. PBMC were collected before vaccination, two weeks after the third vaccination, and at tumor progression when it occurred. The Qiagen DNeasy Blood extraction Kit was used for extraction of genomic DNA. The study at large found these results: The three-group TCR overlap response model was characterized as speculative, and prospective validation of the model was stated to be required. Longer time to progression and overall survival after dendritic cell vaccination were predicted by higher estimated pretreatment TIL content. The cohort was small and heterogeneous, only a few patients had full blood and tumor sets, and even fewer had initial-recurrent tumor pairs. TCR clonality showed no direct relationship with survival, which suggests that a diverse polyclonal response may matter.

V has 0 bases trimmed and J has 6 bases trimmed; junction bases matching no gene number 16. The germline V gene provides CDR1 SGHTA and CDR2 FQGNSA. Inclusive of the bounding cysteine and phenylalanine, the CDR3 is 19 residues long. Only the CDR3 DNA stays, 57 bases, in frame from base 1. With regard to this clone: Its cognate antigen has yet to be identified. Base qualities are not recorded, but no much larger clone differs from it by a single base.

Using the immunoSEQ assay, TCRB CDR3 regions were amplified from roughly 1.9 micrograms of genomic DNA, or from all available DNA when less than that was on hand. For multiplex PCR, 60 forward primers for TCR V beta segments and 13 reverse primers for J beta segments were used. To estimate reads per starting template, synthetic control templates were spiked into each sample at limiting dilution. Reads of 87 bp were generated by sequencing on the Illumina HiSeq System. As for how the authors treated the data: PCR and sequencing errors were removed by merging closely related sequences with a nearest neighbor algorithm. TCR overlap was measured as the percentage of unique tumor TCR beta sequences that were also present in the peripheral blood of the same patient. What TCRdb holds here is the immuneACCESS table cut down to in-frame rearrangements. Part of the clones is not present; checked against another copy, under half of the missing clones reflect an unresolved V gene, and the others are unexplained. That table supplies the V and J calls and clone size; D and trimming were determined from the DNA. Counted in this sample were fewer than 70,000 clones; 85% of them appeared once. Together, the top ten hold roughly 9% of the sample.

The rearranged chain carries TRBV7-2 and TRBJ2-4, with 8 junctional bases fitting TRBD1. This specimen consisted of blood, obtained after dendritic cell vaccination. The clonotype originates from a human donor with glioblastoma. The DNA sequence follows: TGTGCCAGCAGCTTAGCTGCCCCTTTCCGGACAGGGCGGATAAACATTCAGTACTTC. It is translated as CASSLAAPFRTGRINIQYF.